A selection of T cell receptor beta chains follows, all from one sample in a study of shared clonotypes between healthy human individuals. Data came from immunoSEQ multiplex PCR; TCRdb stores just in-frame clones and leaves some out. The table lists about 2.3 million clones, around 90% of them singletons. Sequenced sample: naive CD4+ T cells from PBMCs. The receptors shown here come from a man between 18 and 29 years old in good health. Some clones in this sample may be carry-over from other donors' samples. The CDR3 runs from the conserved cysteine through the conserved F or W. D genes are given only for firm matches. Expanded clones are given a class, and other clones once, few, many or no size at all.

D gene: TRBD1; V gene: TRBV11-2; clone size: .; J gene: TRBJ2-3; CDR3 DNA: TGTGCCAGCAGCCGACAGGGGCCAAGCACAGATACGCAGTATTTT; CDR3 protein: CASSRQGPSTDTQYF
D gene: .; V gene: TRBV4-2; clone size: .; J gene: TRBJ2-7; CDR3 DNA: TGTGCCAGCAGCCAAGAATGGGGTTACGAGCAGTACTTC; CDR3 protein: CASSQEWGYEQYF
D gene: .; V gene: TRBV14; clone size: .; J gene: TRBJ2-1; CDR3 DNA: TGTGCCAGCAGCCAAGTAGGGTCAGCCAGCTCCTACAATGAGCAGTTCTTC; CDR3 protein: CASSQVGSASSYNEQFF
D gene: TRBD1; V gene: TRBV6-1; clone size: .; J gene: TRBJ2-3; CDR3 DNA: TGTGCCAGCAACCCCGGGACAGGGCGGACAGATACGCAGTATTTT; CDR3 protein: CASNPGTGRTDTQYF
D gene: .; V gene: TRBV7-2; clone size: .; J gene: TRBJ2-4; CDR3 DNA: TGTGCCAGCAGCTTAACGGGGGGCGCGGGCAAAAACATTCAGTACTTC; CDR3 protein: CASSLTGGAGKNIQYF
D gene: TRBD2; V gene: TRBV7-9; clone size: .; J gene: TRBJ2-3; CDR3 DNA: TGTGCCAGCAGCTTAGAAAGGCTAGCGGGAGTTGGTGGCACAGATACGCAGTATTTT; CDR3 protein: CASSLERLAGVGGTDTQYF
D gene: TRBD2; V gene: TRBV2; clone size: .; J gene: TRBJ2-7; CDR3 DNA: TGTGCCAGCAGTGAAAGGCGGGAGGGGTACGAGCAGTACTTC; CDR3 protein: CASSERREGYEQYF
D gene: .; V gene: TRBV30; clone size: .; J gene: TRBJ2-7; CDR3 DNA: TGTGCCTGGAGCGTTAGCGGAAACTACGAGCAGTACTTC; CDR3 protein: CAWSVSGNYEQYF
D gene: TRBD2; V gene: TRBV19; clone size: .; J gene: TRBJ2-1; CDR3 DNA: TGTGCCAGTAGTTCGGGACTAGACGCCTACAATGAGCAGTTCTTC; CDR3 protein: CASSSGLDAYNEQFF
D gene: .; V gene: TRBV6-6; clone size: .; J gene: TRBJ2-1; CDR3 DNA: TGTGCCAGCAGAGACGGGGCATACAATGAGCAGTTCTTC; CDR3 protein: CASRDGAYNEQFF
D gene: .; V gene: TRBV5-1; clone size: .; J gene: TRBJ2-3; CDR3 DNA: TGCGCCAGCAGCACAACACCTGCCGATACGCAGTATTTT; CDR3 protein: CASSTTPADTQYF
D gene: TRBD2; V gene: TRBV28; clone size: .; J gene: TRBJ2-7; CDR3 DNA: TGTGCCAGCAGTTTAGGACTAGCGGGTTCTAACGAGCAGTACTTC; CDR3 protein: CASSLGLAGSNEQYF
D gene: .; V gene: TRBV11-2; clone size: .; J gene: TRBJ2-3; CDR3 DNA: TGTGCCAGCAGCTTAGATTCCCTACTAGCTAATACGCAGTATTTT; CDR3 protein: CASSLDSLLANTQYF
D gene: TRBD1; V gene: TRBV18; clone size: .; J gene: TRBJ1-5; CDR3 DNA: TGTGCCAGCTCACCAGCAGGGGGTAGGCAGCCCCAGCATTTT; CDR3 protein: CASSPAGGRQPQHF
D gene: TRBD1; V gene: TRBV5-1; clone size: .; J gene: TRBJ2-5; CDR3 DNA: TGCGCCAGCAGCTCCCTGAGAGGCAGGGGGTCGGAGACCCAGTACTTC; CDR3 protein: CASSSLRGRGSETQYF
D gene: .; V gene: TRBV2; clone size: .; J gene: TRBJ2-2; CDR3 DNA: TGTGCCAGCAGCCTCTCAGGGGCTCCTTACACCGGGGAGCTGTTTTTT; CDR3 protein: CASSLSGAPYTGELFF
D gene: .; V gene: TRBV5-4; clone size: .; J gene: TRBJ2-7; CDR3 DNA: TGTGCCAGCCCCAGAAATGGTAGGGGAGGGACAGTCGAGCAGTACTTC; CDR3 protein: CASPRNGRGGTVEQYF
D gene: .; V gene: TRBV7-6; clone size: .; J gene: TRBJ2-5; CDR3 DNA: TGTGCCAGCTTGCGAGGTCCCCCGACAGGTTCAGAGACCCAGTACTTC; CDR3 protein: CASLRGPPTGSETQYF
D gene: TRBD2; V gene: TRBV2; clone size: .; J gene: TRBJ2-3; CDR3 DNA: TGTGCCAGCAGCTTGGGACTAGCGGGGACAGATACGCAGTATTTT; CDR3 protein: CASSLGLAGTDTQYF
D gene: TRBD1; V gene: TRBV7-2; clone size: .; J gene: TRBJ2-7; CDR3 DNA: TGTGCCAGCAGCTTCTCCAGGGACAGGGTCTACGAGCAGTACTTC; CDR3 protein: CASSFSRDRVYEQYF
D gene: .; V gene: TRBV6-6; clone size: .; J gene: TRBJ1-2; CDR3 DNA: TGTGCCAGCAAACACAACTATGGCTACACCTTC; CDR3 protein: CASKHNYGYTF
D gene: .; V gene: TRBV28; clone size: .; J gene: TRBJ2-7; CDR3 DNA: TGTGCCAGCAGTTTCGGGGTCTACGAGCAGTACTTC; CDR3 protein: CASSFGVYEQYF
D gene: .; V gene: TRBV4-2; clone size: .; J gene: TRBJ2-1; CDR3 DNA: TGTGCCAGCAGCCCACGGGGGGCCCTAGCGGACGACAATGAGCAGTTCTTC; CDR3 protein: CASSPRGALADDNEQFF
D gene: TRBD2; V gene: TRBV7-8; clone size: many; J gene: TRBJ2-5; CDR3 DNA: TGTGCCAGCAGCTTAGCTGGCGGGAGCTTGGAGACCCAGTACTTC; CDR3 protein: CASSLAGGSLETQYF
D gene: .; V gene: TRBV28; clone size: .; J gene: TRBJ1-1; CDR3 DNA: TGTGCCAGCAGAAGGGTCCTCTTAGGGCCTGAAGCTTTCTTT; CDR3 protein: CASRRVLLGPEAFF
D gene: .; V gene: TRBV27; clone size: .; J gene: TRBJ2-2; CDR3 DNA: TGTGCCAGCAGTTTATCGCACGGGGAGCTGTTTTTT; CDR3 protein: CASSLSHGELFF
D gene: .; V gene: TRBV28; clone size: .; J gene: TRBJ2-1; CDR3 DNA: TGTGCCAGCAGTTTTGATGGGAGCCTCCCCAATGAGCAGTTCTTC; CDR3 protein: CASSFDGSLPNEQFF
D gene: .; V gene: TRBV1; clone size: .; J gene: TRBJ2-7; CDR3 DNA: TGCACCAGCATGACTGCCTACGAGCAGTACTTC; CDR3 protein: CTSMTAYEQYF
D gene: .; V gene: TRBV5-4; clone size: .; J gene: TRBJ2-2; CDR3 DNA: TGTGCCAGCAGCGACCCGGGGGGCGCTAACACCGGGGAGCTGTTTTTT; CDR3 protein: CASSDPGGANTGELFF
D gene: .; V gene: TRBV11-3; clone size: .; J gene: TRBJ2-2; CDR3 DNA: TGTGCCAGCAGCTTCTCCCTAAACACCGGGGAGCTGTTTTTT; CDR3 protein: CASSFSLNTGELFF
D gene: .; V gene: TRBV2; clone size: .; J gene: TRBJ2-5; CDR3 DNA: TGTGCCAGCAGTACCGGGACTGGAGAAGAGACCCAGTACTTC; CDR3 protein: CASSTGTGEETQYF
D gene: .; V gene: TRBV5-1; clone size: .; J gene: TRBJ1-3; CDR3 DNA: TGCGCCAGCAGCTTGGATAACTATTCCTCTGGAAACACCATATATTTT; CDR3 protein: CASSLDNYSSGNTIYF